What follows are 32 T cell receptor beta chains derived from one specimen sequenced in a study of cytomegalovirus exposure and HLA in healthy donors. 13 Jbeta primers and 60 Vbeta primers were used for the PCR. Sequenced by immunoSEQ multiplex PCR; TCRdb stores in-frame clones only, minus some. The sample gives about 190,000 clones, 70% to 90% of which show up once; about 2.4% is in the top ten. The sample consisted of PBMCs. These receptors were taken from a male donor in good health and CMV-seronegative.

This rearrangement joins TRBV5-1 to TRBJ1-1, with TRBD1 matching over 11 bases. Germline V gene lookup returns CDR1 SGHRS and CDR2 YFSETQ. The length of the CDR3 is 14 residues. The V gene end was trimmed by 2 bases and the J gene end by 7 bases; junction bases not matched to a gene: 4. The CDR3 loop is CASSLSGTGGEAFF. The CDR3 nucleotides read TGCGCCAGCAGCTTATCCGGGACAGGGGGTGAAGCTTTCTTT. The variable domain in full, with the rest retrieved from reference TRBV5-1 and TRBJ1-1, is KAGVTQTPRYLIKTRGQQVTLSCSPISGHRSVSWYQQTPGQGLQFLFEYFSETQRNKGNFPGRFSGRQFSNSRSEMNVSTLELGDSALYLCASSLSGTGGEAFFGQGTRLTVV.

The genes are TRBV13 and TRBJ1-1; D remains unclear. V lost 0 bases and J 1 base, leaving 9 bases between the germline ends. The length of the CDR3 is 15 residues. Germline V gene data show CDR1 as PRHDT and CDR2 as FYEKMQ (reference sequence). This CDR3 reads CASSLGPRGNTEAFF. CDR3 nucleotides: TGTGCCAGCAGCTTAGGACCGCGTGGGAACACTGAAGCTTTCTTT.

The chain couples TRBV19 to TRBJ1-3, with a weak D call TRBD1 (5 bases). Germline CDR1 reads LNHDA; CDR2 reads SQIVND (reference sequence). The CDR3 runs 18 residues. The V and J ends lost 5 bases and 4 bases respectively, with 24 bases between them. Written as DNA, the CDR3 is TGTGCCAGTAGTTCCGGGGGAATCGGAAAAGAATTCGGAAACACCATATATTTT. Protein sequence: CASSSGGIGKEFGNTIYF.

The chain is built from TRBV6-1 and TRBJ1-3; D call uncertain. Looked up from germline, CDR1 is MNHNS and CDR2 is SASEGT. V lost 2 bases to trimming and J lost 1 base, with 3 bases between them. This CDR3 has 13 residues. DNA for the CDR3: TGTGCCAGCAGTGAACTGTCTGGAAACACCATATATTTT. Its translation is CASSELSGNTIYF.

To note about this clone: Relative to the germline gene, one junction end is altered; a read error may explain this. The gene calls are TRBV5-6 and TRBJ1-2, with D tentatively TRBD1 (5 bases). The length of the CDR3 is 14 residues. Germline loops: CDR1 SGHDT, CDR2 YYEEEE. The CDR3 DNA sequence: TGTGCCAGCAGCTTGACGGGGGTCCACTATGGCTACCCCTTC. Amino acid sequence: CASSLTGVHYGYPF.

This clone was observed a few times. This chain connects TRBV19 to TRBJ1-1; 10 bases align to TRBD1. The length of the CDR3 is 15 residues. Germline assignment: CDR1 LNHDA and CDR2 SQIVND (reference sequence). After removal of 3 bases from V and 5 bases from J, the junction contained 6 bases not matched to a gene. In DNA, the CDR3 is TGTGCCAGTAGTATCGGGGGACAGGGGCCGACTGAAGCTTTCTTT. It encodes CASSIGGQGPTEAFF.

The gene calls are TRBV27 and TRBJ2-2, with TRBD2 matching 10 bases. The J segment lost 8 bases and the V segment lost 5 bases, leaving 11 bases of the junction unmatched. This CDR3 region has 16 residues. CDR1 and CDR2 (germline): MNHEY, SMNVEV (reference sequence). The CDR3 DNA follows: TGTGCCAGCAGTCCAATAGCGGGGGGTTCGACTGGGGAGCTGTTTTTT. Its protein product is CASSPIAGGSTGELFF.

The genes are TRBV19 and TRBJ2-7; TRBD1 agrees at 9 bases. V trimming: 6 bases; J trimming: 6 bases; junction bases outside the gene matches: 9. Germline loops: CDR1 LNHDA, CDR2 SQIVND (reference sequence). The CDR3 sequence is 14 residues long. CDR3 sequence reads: CASSQTGTGTEQYF. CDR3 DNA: TGTGCCAGTAGCCAAACCGGGACAGGGACCGAGCAGTACTTC.

CDR3 loop: CASSLWWDRGSGANVLTF. CDR3 coding DNA: TGTGCCAGCAGTTTATGGTGGGACAGGGGTTCTGGGGCCAACGTCCTGACTTTC. The genes are TRBV28 and TRBJ2-6; 10 nucleotides match TRBD1. In germline, CDR1 is MDHEN, CDR2 SYDVKM. The CDR3 is 18 residues long. The ends lost 0 bases at V and 1 base at J; junction bases unmatched: 3.

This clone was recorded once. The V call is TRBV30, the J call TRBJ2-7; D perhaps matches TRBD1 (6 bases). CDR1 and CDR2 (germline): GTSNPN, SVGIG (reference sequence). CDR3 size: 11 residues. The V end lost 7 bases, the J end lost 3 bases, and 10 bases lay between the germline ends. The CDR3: CAYQDSYEQYF. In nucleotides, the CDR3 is TGTGCCTACCAGGACAGCTACGAGCAGTACTTC.

The CDR3 DNA follows: TGTGCCAGCAGTCTACGACTAGCGGGGGCCCTGAATGAGCAGTTCTTC. Translating it yields CASSLRLAGALNEQFF. J is TRBJ2-1 and V is TRBV27; 12 nucleotides agree with TRBD2. Germline lookup yields CDR1 MNHEY and CDR2 SMNVEV (reference sequence). Unmatched junction bases numbered 9, after V lost 5 bases and J lost 7 bases. This CDR3 contains 16 residues.

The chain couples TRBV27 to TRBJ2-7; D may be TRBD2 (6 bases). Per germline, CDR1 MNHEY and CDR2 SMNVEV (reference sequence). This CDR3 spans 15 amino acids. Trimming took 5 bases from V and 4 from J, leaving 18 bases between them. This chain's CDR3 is CASSLDLTGGYEQYF. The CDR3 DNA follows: TGTGCCAGCAGTCTAGACCTTACTGGGGGGTACGAGCAGTACTTC.

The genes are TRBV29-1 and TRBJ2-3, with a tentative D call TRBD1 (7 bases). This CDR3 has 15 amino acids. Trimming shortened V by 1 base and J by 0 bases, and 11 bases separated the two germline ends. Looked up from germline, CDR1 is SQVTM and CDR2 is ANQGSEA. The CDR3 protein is CSVEGRDSSTDTQYF. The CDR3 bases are TGCAGCGTTGAAGGGAGGGACAGTAGCACAGATACGCAGTATTTT.

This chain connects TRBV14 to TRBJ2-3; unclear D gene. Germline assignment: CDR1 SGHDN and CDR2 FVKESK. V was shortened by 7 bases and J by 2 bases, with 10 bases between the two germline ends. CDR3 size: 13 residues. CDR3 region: CASNARLTDTQYF. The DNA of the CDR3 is TGTGCCAGCAACGCGCGGCTCACAGATACGCAGTATTTT.

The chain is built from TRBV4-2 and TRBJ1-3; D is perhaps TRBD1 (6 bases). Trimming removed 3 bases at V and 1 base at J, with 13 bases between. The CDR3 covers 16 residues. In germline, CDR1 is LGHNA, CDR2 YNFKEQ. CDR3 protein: CASSQATGTSGNTIYF. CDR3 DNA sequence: TGTGCCAGCAGCCAGGCTACCGGGACATCTGGAAACACCATATATTTT.

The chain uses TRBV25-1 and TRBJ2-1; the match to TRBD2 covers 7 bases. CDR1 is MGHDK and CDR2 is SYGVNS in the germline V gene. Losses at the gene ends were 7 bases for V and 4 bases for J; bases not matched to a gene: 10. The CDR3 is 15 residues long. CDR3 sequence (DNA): TGTGCCAGCATTGGGGCTAGCGGCAAATACAATGAGCAGTTCTTC. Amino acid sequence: CASIGASGKYNEQFF.

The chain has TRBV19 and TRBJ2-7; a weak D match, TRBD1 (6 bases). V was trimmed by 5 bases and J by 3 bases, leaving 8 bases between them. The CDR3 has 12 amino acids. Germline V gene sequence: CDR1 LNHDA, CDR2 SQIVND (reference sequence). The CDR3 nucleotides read TGTGCCAGTAGTCAGGGGATCTACGAGCAGTACTTC. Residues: CASSQGIYEQYF.

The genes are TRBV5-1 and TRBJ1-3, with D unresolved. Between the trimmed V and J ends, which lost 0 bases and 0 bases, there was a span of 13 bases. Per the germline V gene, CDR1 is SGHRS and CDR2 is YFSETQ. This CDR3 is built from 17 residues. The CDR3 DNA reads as TGCGCCAGCAGCTTGGGGTCCTTTGAGCGCTCTGGAAACACCATATATTTT. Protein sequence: CASSLGSFERSGNTIYF.

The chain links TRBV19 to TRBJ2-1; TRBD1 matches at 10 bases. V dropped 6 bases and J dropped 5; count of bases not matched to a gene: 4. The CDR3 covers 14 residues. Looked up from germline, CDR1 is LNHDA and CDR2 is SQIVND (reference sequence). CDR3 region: CASRRQGANNEQFF. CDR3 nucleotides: TGTGCCAGTAGGCGACAGGGGGCCAACAATGAGCAGTTCTTC.

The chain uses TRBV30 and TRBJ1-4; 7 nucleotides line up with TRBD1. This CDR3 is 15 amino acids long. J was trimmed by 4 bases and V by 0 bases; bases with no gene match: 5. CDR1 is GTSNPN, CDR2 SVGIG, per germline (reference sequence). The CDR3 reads CAWSVGTANNEKLFF. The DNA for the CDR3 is TGTGCCTGGAGTGTAGGGACAGCTAATAATGAAAAACTGTTTTTT. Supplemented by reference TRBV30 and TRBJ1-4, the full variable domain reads SQTIHQWPATLVQPVGSPLSLECTVEGTSNPNLYWYRQAAGRGLQLLFYSVGIGQISSEVPQNLSASRPQDRQFILSSKKLLLSDSGFYLCAWSVGTANNEKLFFGSGTQLSVL.

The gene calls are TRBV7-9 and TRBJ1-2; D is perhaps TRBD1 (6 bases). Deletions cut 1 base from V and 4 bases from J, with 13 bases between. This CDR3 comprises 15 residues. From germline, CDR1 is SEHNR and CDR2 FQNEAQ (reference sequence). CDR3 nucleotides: TGTGCCAGCAGCTTAGGAGGTGGACAGATCTATGGCTACACCTTC. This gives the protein CASSLGGGQIYGYTF.

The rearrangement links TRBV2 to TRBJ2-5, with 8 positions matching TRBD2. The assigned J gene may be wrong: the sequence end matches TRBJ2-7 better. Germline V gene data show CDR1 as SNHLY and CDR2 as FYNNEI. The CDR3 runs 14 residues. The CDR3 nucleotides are TGTGCCAGCAGTCTAGGAAGCGGGAGCTACGAGCAGTACTTC. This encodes CASSLGSGSYEQYF.

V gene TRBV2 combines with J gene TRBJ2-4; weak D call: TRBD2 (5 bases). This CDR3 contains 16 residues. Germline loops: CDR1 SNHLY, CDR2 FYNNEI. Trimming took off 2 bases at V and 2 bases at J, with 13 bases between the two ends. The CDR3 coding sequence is TGTGCCAGCAGTGAACCGGGGTGGGAGACCAAAAACATTCAGTACTTC. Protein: CASSEPGWETKNIQYF.

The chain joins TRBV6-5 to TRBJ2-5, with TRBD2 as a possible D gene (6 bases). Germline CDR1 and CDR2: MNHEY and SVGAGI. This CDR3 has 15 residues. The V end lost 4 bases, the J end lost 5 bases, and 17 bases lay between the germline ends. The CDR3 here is CASSSTGDRGETQYF. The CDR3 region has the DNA TGTGCCAGCAGTTCAACGGGAGATAGAGGGGAGACCCAGTACTTC.

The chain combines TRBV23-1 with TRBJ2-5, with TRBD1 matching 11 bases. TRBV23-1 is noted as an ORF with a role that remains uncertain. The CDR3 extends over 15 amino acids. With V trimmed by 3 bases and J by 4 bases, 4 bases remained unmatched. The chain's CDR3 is CASSHRTGGPETQYF. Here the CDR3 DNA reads TGCGCCAGCAGTCACCGGACAGGGGGCCCAGAGACCCAGTACTTC.

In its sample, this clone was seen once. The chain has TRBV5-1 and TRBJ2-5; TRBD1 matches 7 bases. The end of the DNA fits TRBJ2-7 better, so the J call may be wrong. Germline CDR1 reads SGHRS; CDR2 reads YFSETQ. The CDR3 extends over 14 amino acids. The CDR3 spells CASSSDRALVEQYF. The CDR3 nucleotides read TGCGCCAGCAGCAGTGACAGGGCCCTAGTCGAGCAGTACTTC.

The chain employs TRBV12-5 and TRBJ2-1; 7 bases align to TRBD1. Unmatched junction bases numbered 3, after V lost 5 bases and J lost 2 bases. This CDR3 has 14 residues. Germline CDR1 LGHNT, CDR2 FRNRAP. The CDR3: CASGPDRAYNEQFF. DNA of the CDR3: TGTGCTAGTGGTCCCGACAGGGCCTACAATGAGCAGTTCTTC.

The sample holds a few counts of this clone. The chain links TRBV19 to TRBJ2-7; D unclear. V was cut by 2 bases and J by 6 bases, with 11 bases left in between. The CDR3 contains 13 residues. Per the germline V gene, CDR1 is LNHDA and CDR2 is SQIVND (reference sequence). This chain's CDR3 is CASSISLSVEQYF. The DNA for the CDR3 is TGTGCCAGTAGTATATCCCTCTCCGTCGAGCAGTACTTC.

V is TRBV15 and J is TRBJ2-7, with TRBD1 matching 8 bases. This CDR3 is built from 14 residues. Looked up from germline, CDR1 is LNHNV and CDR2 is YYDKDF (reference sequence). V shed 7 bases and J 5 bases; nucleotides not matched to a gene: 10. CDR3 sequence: CATNTGGSGNEQYF. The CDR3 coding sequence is TGTGCCACCAACACAGGGGGAAGTGGAAACGAGCAGTACTTC.

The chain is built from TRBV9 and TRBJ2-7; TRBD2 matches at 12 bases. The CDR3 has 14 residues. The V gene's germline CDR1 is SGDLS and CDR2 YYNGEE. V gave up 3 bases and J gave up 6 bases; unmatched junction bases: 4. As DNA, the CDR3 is TGTGCCAGCAGCGCGTCTAGCGGGAGGGCCGAGCAGTACTTC. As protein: CASSASSGRAEQYF.

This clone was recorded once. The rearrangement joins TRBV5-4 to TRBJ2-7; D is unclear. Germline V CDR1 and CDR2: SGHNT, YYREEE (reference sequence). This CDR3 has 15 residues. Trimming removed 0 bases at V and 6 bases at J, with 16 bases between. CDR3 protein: CASSLDPRGAFEQYF. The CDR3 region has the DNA TGTGCCAGCAGCTTGGACCCGAGAGGTGCCTTCGAGCAGTACTTC.

CDR3 bases: TGTGCCAGCAGCCGACTAGCGGGGGAGGAGACCCAGTACTTC. Amino acid sequence: CASSRLAGEETQYF. The J gene is TRBJ2-5, the V gene TRBV28; TRBD2 agrees at 12 bases. The V gene end was trimmed by 6 bases and the J gene end by 5 bases; junction bases not matched to a gene: 4. This CDR3 comprises 14 residues. Germline V CDR1 and CDR2: MDHEN, SYDVKM. The full variable domain, completed using reference TRBV28 and TRBJ2-5, is DVKVTQSSRYLVKRTGEKVFLECVQDMDHENMFWYRQDPGLGLRLIYFSYDVKMKEKGDIPEGYSVSREKKERFSLILESASTNQTSMYLCASSRLAGEETQYFGPGTRLLVL.